This TCR beta chain was found in a study of T cells in Graves' hyperthyroidism and ophthalmopathy. Overall study findings and caveats: Researchers found most expanded thyroid clonotypes above 0.001 in blood as well. By a 13 V-J model, ophthalmopathy was set apart from stable hyperthyroidism.

RNA transcripts gave rise to amplified TCR beta CDR3 regions. The HTBI primer set served for first-round RT-PCR of the TCR CDR3. TCRdb re-called the multiplex PCR reads through MiXCR, storing one row per CDR3 protein. The sample yields fewer than 650,000 distinct CDR3 sequences, around 15% seen once. A few counts support this clonotype. What it binds is unknown. Using around 10 ml of fresh peripheral blood, PBMCs were prepared. The sequence came from a woman between 35 and 50 years old with Graves' ophthalmopathy. Sequenced material: blood.

The CDR3 bases are TGTGCCAGCACCTCGGGGCCCGTGTCCGGGGAGCTGTTTTTT. This translates into CASTSGPVSGELFF. This rearrangement joins TRBV11-3 to TRBJ2-2; D assignment may be TRBD1 or TRBD2 (5 bases each). CDR1 is SGHNT and CDR2 is YENEEA in the germline V gene. V lost 7 bases to trimming and J lost 6 bases, with 15 bases between them. The CDR3 contains 14 residues.